This record covers a single TCR beta chain. This clonotype has at least ten counts. It has no known antigen specificity. No base-level quality is on record; no much larger clone is a single base apart. Library preparation employed 5' RACE. Instrument on record: Illumina HiSeq 2500. A second PCR of roughly 6 to 11 cycles was run with a J-beta primer mix and a sample-barcoded 5' primer. A unique molecular identifier was introduced onto each TCR beta cDNA molecule by a template-switch 5' adaptor carrying 12 random nucleotides. Each sample yielded at least 2.5 million CDR3-containing paired-end reads. First-strand cDNA was synthesized from all RNA with the Mint cDNA synthesis kit, primed by a TRBC-specific oligonucleotide. After uracil-DNA glycosylase treatment, a first 18-cycle PCR used universal primers M1SS and BC2_uni_R on all cDNA. The published analysis was carried out like this. For normalization, 1 million high-quality reads were randomly selected from each sample, with every read carrying a distinct molecular identifier. Instead of being binned into consensus sequences, reads that shared molecular identifiers were thrown out. CDR3 identification, clonotype clustering and error correction used MiTCR with a Q25 quality threshold and the strictest error-elimination algorithm. A nonparametric unseen species model with Euler transformation was used to estimate lower-bound total TCR beta diversity. TCRdb reprocessing: public reads trimmed at Q25 with fastp, clones called with MiXCR, in-frame beta chains kept. Entries are consolidated by CDR3 protein sequence, retaining the most common genes and DNA. TCRdb assigned the V and J calls; the authors' analysis was not used. The sample table records about 1.7 million distinct CDR3 sequences; 25% to 30% of these occur just once. Jointly, the top ten make up 7.7% of the sample.

The donors were 40 or so Caucasian individuals from Russia, aged roughly 6 to 100 years, who were systemically healthy. Each donor gave around 9.8 milliliters of peripheral blood, collected into EDTA-treated Vacutainer tubes. Ficoll-Paque density-gradient centrifugation was used to isolate PBMCs, with at least 6.5 million per sample. Total RNA was extracted from PBMCs with Trizol reagent, with at least 5 micrograms obtained per sample. For every donor, an aliquot of PBMCs went through flow cytometry to measure the percentages of naive CD45RAhigh/CD27high T cells. This sample is drawn from a study of blood T cells in healthy people across ages (dated by TCRdb to 2015 to 2017). As for the study more broadly: Template switching captured roughly one uniquely barcoded TCR beta cDNA molecule per two T cells in model experiments. Using deep sequencing normalized with unique cDNA molecular identifiers, the study measured how TCR beta repertoire diversity changes with age. The donors were split into four age groups: young (average 16 years), middle-aged (39), aged (roughly 60) and long-lived (roughly 88). To avoid experimental bias, donors of different ages were spread randomly across the sequencing lanes. Two additional independent replicas of 1 million unique cDNA reads from the same blood draw were analyzed for two donors (one aged 18 to 30 and one aged 80 or older).

V is cut by 3 bases and J by 0 bases, and the space between the germline ends is 11 bases. Including cysteine and phenylalanine, the CDR3 has 15 amino acids. Only CDR3 DNA is held: 45 bases, read in frame from base 1. Looking up the germline V gene yields CDR1 SGDLS and CDR2 YYNGEE. Here is what the overall study found, with its caveats: There was a strong correlation between observed TCR beta diversity and the percentage of naive T cells measured by flow cytometry. The long-lived group showed more naive CD4+ T cells, fewer expanded clones and increased TCR diversity than the aged group, suggesting age selection. Because the CMV infection status of the donors was unknown, age-related changes in expanded clonotypes may potentially have been confounded. Estimates of total diversity based on one million sequenced T cells were considered lower bounds and underestimates. Observed TCR beta diversity per million T cells fell roughly linearly with age, and a significant reduction was already apparent by age around 44. Conclusive comparison of naive and antigen-experienced compartments was prevented by the profiling of bulk unsorted PBMCs.

The specimen was blood. The source is a woman aged 25 to 39 in good health. In this chain, TRBV9 is recombined with TRBJ2-3, with the D gene not clear enough to name. The DNA is TGTGCCAGCAGCGATGGGTGGGATAGCACAGATACGCAGTATTTT. It codes for CASSDGWDSTDTQYF. Extended through the reference TRBV9 and TRBJ2-3 proteins, this CDR3 yields the full variable domain: DSGVTQTPKHLITATGQRVTLRCSPRSGDLSVYWYQQSLDQGLQFLIQYYNGEERAKGNILERFSAQQFPDLHSELNLSSLELGDSALYFCASSDGWDSTDTQYFGPGTRLTVL.